These 20 T cell receptor beta chains came from one sample sequenced in a study of technical replicates of blood from several donors. Profiling relied on immunoSEQ multiplex PCR, and the TCRdb table lists in-frame clones only, not all of them. The repertoire has around 85,000 clones, about 94% of them found once; the top ten carry approximately 0.25%. The sequencing input was T cells isolated from PBMCs. The receptor set was obtained from a human donor in good health.

The chain is built from TRBV4-1 and TRBJ2-7; D gene ambiguous. The germline V gene encodes CDR1 MGHRA and CDR2 YSYEKL. The CDR3 consists of 14 residues. V lost 5 bases to trimming and J lost 2 bases, with 13 bases between them. CDR3 sequence (DNA): TGCGCCAGCAGCAAAGTCGAACAAACCTACGAGCAGTACTTC. Its protein product is CASSKVEQTYEQYF.

The V gene is TRBV28, the J gene TRBJ2-1, with TRBD1 identical over 9 bases. Germline trimming cut 1 base from V and 2 bases from J; bases unmatched to any gene: 6. Germline V gene sequence: CDR1 MDHEN, CDR2 SYDVKM. CDR3 length: 17 residues. CDR3 sequence (DNA): TGTGCCAGCAGTTTATCTCCGGGACAGGGAGCCTACAATGAGCAGTTCTTC. This encodes CASSLSPGQGAYNEQFF.

This sequence joins TRBV6-1 and TRBJ1-6; 7 bases are shared with TRBD1. CDR3 size: 13 residues. From germline, CDR1 is MNHNS and CDR2 SASEGT. V gave up 6 bases and J gave up 8 bases; unmatched junction bases: 4. The CDR3 nucleotides are TGTGCCAGCAGACAGGGGCACGATTCACCCCTCCACTTT. Protein sequence: CASRQGHDSPLHF.

This chain joins TRBV7-6 and TRBJ1-1; 8 positions agree with TRBD1. Germline CDR1 is SGHVS and CDR2 is FNYEAQ. Trimming cost V 1 base and J 7 bases; bases outside gene matches: 2. This CDR3 is built from 13 residues. The CDR3 bases are TGTGCCAGCAGCTTAGTAGGACAGGGTGAAGCTTTCTTT. Translating it yields CASSLVGQGEAFF.

This chain links TRBV28 with TRBJ2-7; tentatively, D is TRBD1 (5 bases). Germline V gene data show CDR1 as MDHEN and CDR2 as SYDVKM. Trimming took 6 bases from V and 6 from J, leaving 18 bases between them. This CDR3 has 14 residues. In nucleotides, the CDR3 is TGTGCCAGCAGAGGTTACCACCAGGGTTCCGAGCAGTACTTC. It translates to CASRGYHQGSEQYF.

This clone showed up just a few times. The chain employs TRBV2 and TRBJ2-1; 10 bases map to TRBD2. With V trimmed by 6 bases and J by 5 bases, 7 bases remained unmatched. Per the germline V gene, CDR1 is SNHLY and CDR2 is FYNNEI. This CDR3 is built from 15 residues. The DNA for the CDR3 is TGTGCCAGCAGAGTTCTAGCGGGAGCCGACAATGAGCAGTTCTTC. Protein: CASRVLAGADNEQFF.

On this clone itself: At one of its ends the junction is not consistent with the germline gene, which may arise from a read error. V and J are TRBV4-2 and TRBJ2-5; D possibly corresponds to TRBD2 (6 bases). From germline, CDR1 is LGHNA and CDR2 YNFKEQ. The length of the CDR3 is 14 residues. Written as DNA, the CDR3 is TGTACCAGCAGCCCGGGGCGGGGTGGGGAGACCCAGTACTTC. Its translation is CTSSPGRGGETQYF.

The chain is built from TRBV5-4 and TRBJ1-5; a weak D match, TRBD1 (5 bases). Germline CDR1 and CDR2: SGHNT and YYREEE (reference sequence). Trimming shortened V by 2 bases and J by 5 bases, and 11 bases separated the two germline ends. This CDR3 spans 14 amino acids. CDR3 region: CASSFGGGDQPQHF. The CDR3 nucleotides read TGTGCCAGCAGCTTTGGGGGAGGTGATCAGCCCCAGCATTTT.

The V gene is TRBV6-1, the J gene TRBJ1-5; D is perhaps TRBD1 (5 bases). The CDR3 loop spans 17 amino acids. The ends were cut back, 1 base at V and 7 bases at J, with 20 bases in the middle. Germline-derived CDR1 and CDR2 are MNHNS and SASEGT. CDR3 nucleotides: TGTGCCAGCAGTGAAGTTTGGGGGGGACGGGGGGAGCAGCCCCAGCATTTT. Translation: CASSEVWGGRGEQPQHF.

The CDR3 DNA is TGCGCCAGCAGCTTGGGATACGCCCGGGACAGCTACGAGCAGTACTTC. Translation: CASSLGYARDSYEQYF. This sequence joins TRBV5-1 and TRBJ2-7, with 7 positions matching TRBD1. Per germline, CDR1 SGHRS and CDR2 YFSETQ. V dropped 0 bases and J dropped 3; count of bases not matched to a gene: 9. The CDR3 contains 16 residues. Full variable domain (outside the CDR3, taken from reference TRBV5-1 and TRBJ2-7): KAGVTQTPRYLIKTRGQQVTLSCSPISGHRSVSWYQQTPGQGLQFLFEYFSETQRNKGNFPGRFSGRQFSNSRSEMNVSTLELGDSALYLCASSLGYARDSYEQYFGPGTRLTVT.

The rearrangement joins TRBV7-6 to TRBJ2-7; TRBD2 aligns across 8 bases. Losses at the gene ends were 5 bases for V and 2 bases for J; bases not matched to a gene: 8. In germline, CDR1 is SGHVS, CDR2 FNYEAQ. This CDR3 comprises 15 residues. CDR3 nucleotide sequence: TGTGCCAGCAGCCCACCGGGACTAGTTCCCTACGAGCAGTACTTC. Protein product: CASSPPGLVPYEQYF.

V is TRBV9 and J is TRBJ1-1, with D unresolved. V gave up 0 bases and J gave up 10 bases, with 16 bases separating them. CDR3 size: 14 residues. The germline CDR1 and CDR2 sequences are SGDLS and YYNGEE. The CDR3 protein is CASSVAEGRLGAFF. The CDR3 coding sequence is TGTGCCAGCAGCGTAGCTGAAGGCCGTCTAGGAGCTTTCTTT.

The V gene is TRBV6-5, the J gene TRBJ2-3; TRBD2 might be the D (6 bases). The V end lost 2 bases, the J end lost 0 bases, and 12 bases lay between the germline ends. This CDR3 comprises 16 residues. The germline CDR1 and CDR2 sequences are MNHEY and SVGAGI. The CDR3 loop is CASSYVTSPSTDTQYF. DNA for the CDR3: TGTGCCAGCAGTTACGTGACTAGTCCTAGCACAGATACGCAGTATTTT.

The chain links TRBV29-1 to TRBJ1-3; 8 bases fit TRBD1. Trimming at V came to 6 bases and at J to 2 bases, leaving 9 bases not matched to a gene. The CDR3 spans 15 residues. CDR1 is SQVTM and CDR2 is ANQGSEA in the germline V gene. The CDR3 coding sequence is TGCAGCGTCCGGGACAGGCTGATCGCTGGAAACACCATATATTTT. The encoded protein is CSVRDRLIAGNTIYF.

V gene TRBV27 combines with J gene TRBJ2-7, with 7 nucleotides matching TRBD2. The V gene's germline CDR1 is MNHEY and CDR2 SMNVEV (reference sequence). The junction had 10 bases not matched to a gene; V was cut back by 4 bases and J by 1 base. This CDR3 has 16 amino acids. CDR3 nucleotides: TGTGCCAGCAGTTGGGGTGGAGGGAGGGAGTCCTACGAGCAGTACTTC. Protein product: CASSWGGGRESYEQYF.

The rearrangement joins TRBV7-2 to TRBJ2-2; TRBD2 matches 7 bases. There are 17 residues in the CDR3. In germline, CDR1 is SGHTA, CDR2 FQGNSA. The V and J ends lost 2 bases and 6 bases, in that order; junction bases with no gene match: 12. The CDR3 DNA is TGTGCCAGCAGCTTAAATCTCCGAGGGAGGGCCCCCGGGGAGCTGTTTTTT. Translation gives CASSLNLRGRAPGELFF.

The rearrangement links TRBV2 to TRBJ2-5; D possibly corresponds to TRBD2 (7 bases). V dropped 7 bases and J dropped 3 bases, with 18 bases sitting between them. The CDR3 contains 15 residues. Germline V lookup: CDR1 SNHLY, CDR2 FYNNEI. The CDR3 coding sequence is TGTGCCAGCAATATACAGGGAGGGATAGAAGAGACCCAGTACTTC. Protein: CASNIQGGIEETQYF.

The chain uses TRBV27 and TRBJ2-7; weak D call: TRBD1 (6 bases). Germline V CDR1 and CDR2: MNHEY, SMNVEV (reference sequence). The CDR3 sequence is 16 residues long. The V end was cut by 2 bases, the J end by 3 bases, with 17 bases between. CDR3 DNA sequence: TGTGCCAGCAGTTTAGTTTATGGGACACCACTCTACGAGCAGTACTTC. As protein: CASSLVYGTPLYEQYF.

The J gene is TRBJ2-7, the V gene TRBV29-1; TRBD1 agrees at 9 bases. The CDR3 has 14 residues. The ends lost 5 bases at V and 4 bases at J; junction bases unmatched: 9. Per the germline V gene, CDR1 is SQVTM and CDR2 is ANQGSEA. The CDR3 DNA is TGCAGCGTTTCCGGGGACAGGGCTGTATACGAGCAGTACTTC. Protein sequence: CSVSGDRAVYEQYF.

DNA of the CDR3: TGTGCCAGCAGGGGACAGGGGGCTGGAAACACCATATATTTT. This sequence encodes CASRGQGAGNTIYF. This chain connects TRBV28 to TRBJ1-3, with 11 bases matching TRBD1. The V and J ends lost 6 bases and 2 bases, in that order; junction bases with no gene match: 0. The germline CDR1 and CDR2 sequences are MDHEN and SYDVKM. The CDR3 loop spans 14 amino acids. The full variable domain, with the rest looked up from reference TRBV28 and TRBJ1-3, is DVKVTQSSRYLVKRTGEKVFLECVQDMDHENMFWYRQDPGLGLRLIYFSYDVKMKEKGDIPEGYSVSREKKERFSLILESASTNQTSMYLCASRGQGAGNTIYFGEGSWLTVV.